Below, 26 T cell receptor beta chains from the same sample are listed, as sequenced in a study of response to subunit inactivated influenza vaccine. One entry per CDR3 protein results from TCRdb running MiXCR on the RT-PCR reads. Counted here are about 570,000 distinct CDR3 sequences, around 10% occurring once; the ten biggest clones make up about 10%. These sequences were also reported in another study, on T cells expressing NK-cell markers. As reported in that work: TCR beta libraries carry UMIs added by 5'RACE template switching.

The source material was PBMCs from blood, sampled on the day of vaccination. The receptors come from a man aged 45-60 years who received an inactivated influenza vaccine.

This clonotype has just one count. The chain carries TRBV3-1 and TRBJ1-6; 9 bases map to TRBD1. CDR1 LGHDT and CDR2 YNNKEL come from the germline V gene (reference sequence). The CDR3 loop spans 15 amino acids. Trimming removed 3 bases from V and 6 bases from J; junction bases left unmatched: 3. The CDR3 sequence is CASSQRDRANSPLHF. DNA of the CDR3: TGTGCCAGCAGCCAGCGGGACAGGGCTAATTCACCCCTCCACTTT.

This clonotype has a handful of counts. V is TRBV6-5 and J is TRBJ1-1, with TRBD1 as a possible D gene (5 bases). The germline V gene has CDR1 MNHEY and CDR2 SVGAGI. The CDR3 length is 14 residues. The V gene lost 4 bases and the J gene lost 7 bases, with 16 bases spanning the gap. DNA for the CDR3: TGTGCCAGCAGTTCCATGCAGGGATTTATTGAAGCTTTCTTT. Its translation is CASSSMQGFIEAFF.

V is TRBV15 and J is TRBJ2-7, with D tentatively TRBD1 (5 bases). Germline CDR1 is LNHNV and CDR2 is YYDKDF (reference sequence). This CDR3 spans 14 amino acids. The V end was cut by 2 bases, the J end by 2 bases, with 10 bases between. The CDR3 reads CATSRLTGPYEQYF. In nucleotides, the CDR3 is TGTGCCACCAGCAGACTCACAGGTCCCTACGAGCAGTACTTC. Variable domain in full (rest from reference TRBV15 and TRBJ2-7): DAMVIQNPRYQVTQFGKPVTLSCSQTLNHNVMYWYQQKSSQAPKLLFHYYDKDFNNEADTPDNFQSRRPNTSFCFLDIRSPGLGDTAMYLCATSRLTGPYEQYFGPGTRLTVT.

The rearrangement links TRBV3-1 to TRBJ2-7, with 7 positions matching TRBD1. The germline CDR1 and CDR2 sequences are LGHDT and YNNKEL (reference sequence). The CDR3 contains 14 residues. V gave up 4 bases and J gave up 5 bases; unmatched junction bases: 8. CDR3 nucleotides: TGTGCCAGCAGCCGAGAACAGGGGAATCACGAGCAGTACTTC. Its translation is CASSREQGNHEQYF.

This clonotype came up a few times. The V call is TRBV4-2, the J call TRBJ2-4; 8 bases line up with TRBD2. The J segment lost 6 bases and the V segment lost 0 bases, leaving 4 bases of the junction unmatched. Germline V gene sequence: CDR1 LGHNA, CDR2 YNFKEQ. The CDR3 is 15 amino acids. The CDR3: CASSQETAGANIQYF. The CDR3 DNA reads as TGTGCCAGCAGCCAAGAAACAGCGGGGGCAAACATTCAGTACTTC.

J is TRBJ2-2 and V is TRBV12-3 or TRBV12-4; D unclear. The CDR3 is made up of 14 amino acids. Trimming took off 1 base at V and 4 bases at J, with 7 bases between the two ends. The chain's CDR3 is CASSLGVRTGELFF. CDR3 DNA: TGTGCCAGCAGTTTAGGGGTTCGCACCGGGGAGCTGTTTTTT.

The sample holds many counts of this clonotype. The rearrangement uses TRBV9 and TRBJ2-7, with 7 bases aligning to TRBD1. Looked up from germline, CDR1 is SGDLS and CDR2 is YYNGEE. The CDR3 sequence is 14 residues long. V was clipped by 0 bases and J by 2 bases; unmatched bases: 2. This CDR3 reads CASSVGQGPYEQYF. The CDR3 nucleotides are TGTGCCAGCAGCGTAGGACAGGGCCCCTACGAGCAGTACTTC.

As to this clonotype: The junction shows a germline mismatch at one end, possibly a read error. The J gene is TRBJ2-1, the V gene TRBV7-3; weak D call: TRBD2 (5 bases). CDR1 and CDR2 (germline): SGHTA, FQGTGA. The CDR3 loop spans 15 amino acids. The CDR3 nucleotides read TGTTCCAGCAGCTTTGCTACCGGAGGCTACAATGAGCAGTTCTTC. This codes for CSSSFATGGYNEQFF.

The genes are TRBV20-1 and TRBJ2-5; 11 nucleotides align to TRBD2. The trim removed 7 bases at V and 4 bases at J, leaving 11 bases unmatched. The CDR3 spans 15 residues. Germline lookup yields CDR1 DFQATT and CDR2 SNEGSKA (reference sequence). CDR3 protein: CSVAGLAELLETQYF. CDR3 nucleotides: TGCAGTGTCGCGGGACTAGCGGAACTTTTAGAGACCCAGTACTTC.

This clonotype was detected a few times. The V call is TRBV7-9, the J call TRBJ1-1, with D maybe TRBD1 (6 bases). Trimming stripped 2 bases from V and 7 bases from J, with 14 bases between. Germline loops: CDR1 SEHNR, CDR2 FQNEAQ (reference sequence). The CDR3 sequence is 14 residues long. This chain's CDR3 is CASSLSVGQYEAFF. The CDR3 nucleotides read TGTGCCAGCAGCTTAAGCGTCGGACAGTATGAAGCTTTCTTT.

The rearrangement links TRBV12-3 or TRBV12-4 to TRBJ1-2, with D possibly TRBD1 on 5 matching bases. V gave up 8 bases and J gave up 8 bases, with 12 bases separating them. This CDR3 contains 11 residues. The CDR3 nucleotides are TGTGCCAGCGGGGGAGGGAGAGGCTACACCTTC. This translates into CASGGGRGYTF.

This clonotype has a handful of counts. The CDR3 region has the DNA TGCAGCGTTGAACCGGGGGGGGAAAACATTCAGTACTTC. As protein: CSVEPGGENIQYF. The V call is TRBV29-1, the J call TRBJ2-4; TRBD2 matches 8 bases. The ends lost 2 bases at V and 5 bases at J; junction bases unmatched: 2. Germline CDR1 and CDR2: SQVTM and ANQGSEA. The CDR3 extends over 13 amino acids.

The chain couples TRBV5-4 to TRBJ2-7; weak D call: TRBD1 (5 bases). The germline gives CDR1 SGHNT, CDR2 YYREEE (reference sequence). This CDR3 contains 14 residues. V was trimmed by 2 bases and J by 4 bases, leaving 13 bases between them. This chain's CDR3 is CASSFQGKGYEQYF. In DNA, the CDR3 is TGTGCCAGCAGCTTTCAGGGAAAGGGGTACGAGCAGTACTTC.

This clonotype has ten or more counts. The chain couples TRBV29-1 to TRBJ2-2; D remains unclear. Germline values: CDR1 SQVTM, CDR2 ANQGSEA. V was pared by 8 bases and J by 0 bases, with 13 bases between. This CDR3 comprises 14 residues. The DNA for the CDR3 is TGCAGCACACTGGGCATTGCGAACACCGGGGAGCTGTTTTTT. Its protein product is CSTLGIANTGELFF.

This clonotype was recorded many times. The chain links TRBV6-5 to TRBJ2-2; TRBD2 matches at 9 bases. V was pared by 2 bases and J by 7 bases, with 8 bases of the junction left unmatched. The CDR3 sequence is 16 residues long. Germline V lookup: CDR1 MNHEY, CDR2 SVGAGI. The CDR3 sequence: CASSYAPSGDGGELFF. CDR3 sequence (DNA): TGTGCCAGCAGTTACGCCCCTAGCGGGGACGGCGGGGAGCTGTTTTTT.

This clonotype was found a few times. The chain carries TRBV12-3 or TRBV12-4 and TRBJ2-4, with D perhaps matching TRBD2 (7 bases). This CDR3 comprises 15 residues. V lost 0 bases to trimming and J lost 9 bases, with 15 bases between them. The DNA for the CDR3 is TGTGCCAGCAGTTTAGCGGGGGGGGGCTTATTCATTCAGTACTTC. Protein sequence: CASSLAGGGLFIQYF.

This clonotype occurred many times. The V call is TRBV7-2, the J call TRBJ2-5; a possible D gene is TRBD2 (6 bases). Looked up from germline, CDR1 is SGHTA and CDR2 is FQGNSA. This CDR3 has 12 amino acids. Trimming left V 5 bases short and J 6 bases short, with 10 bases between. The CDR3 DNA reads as TGTGCCAGCAGCCCGGGAGCCCAGACCCAGTACTTC. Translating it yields CASSPGAQTQYF.

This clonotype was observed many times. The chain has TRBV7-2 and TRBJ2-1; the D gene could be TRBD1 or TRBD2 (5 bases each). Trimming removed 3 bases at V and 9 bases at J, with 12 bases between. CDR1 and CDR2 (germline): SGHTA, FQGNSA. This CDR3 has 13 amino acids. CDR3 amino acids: CASSFYPGPEQFF. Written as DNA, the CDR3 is TGTGCCAGCAGCTTTTATCCGGGGCCTGAGCAGTTCTTC.

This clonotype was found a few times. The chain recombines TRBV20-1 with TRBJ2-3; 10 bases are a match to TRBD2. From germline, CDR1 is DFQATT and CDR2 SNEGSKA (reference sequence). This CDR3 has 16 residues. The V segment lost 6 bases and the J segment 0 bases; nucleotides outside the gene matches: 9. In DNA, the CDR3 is TGCAGTGCCCACGGACTAGCGGTAACTAGCACAGATACGCAGTATTTT. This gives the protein CSAHGLAVTSTDTQYF.

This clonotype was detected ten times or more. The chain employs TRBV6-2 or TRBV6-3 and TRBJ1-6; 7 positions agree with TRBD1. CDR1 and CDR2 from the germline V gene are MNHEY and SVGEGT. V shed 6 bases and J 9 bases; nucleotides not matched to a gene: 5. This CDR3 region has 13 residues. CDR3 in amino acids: CASRETGPSPLHF. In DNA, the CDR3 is TGTGCCAGCAGAGAGACAGGGCCTTCACCCCTCCACTTT.

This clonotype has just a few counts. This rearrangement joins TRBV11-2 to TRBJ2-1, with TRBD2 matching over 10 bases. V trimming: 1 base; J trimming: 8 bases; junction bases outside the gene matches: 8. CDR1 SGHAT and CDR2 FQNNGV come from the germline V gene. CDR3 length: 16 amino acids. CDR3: CASSLVRLAGVDEQFF. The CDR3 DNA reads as TGTGCCAGCAGCTTAGTTCGACTAGCGGGCGTTGATGAGCAGTTCTTC.

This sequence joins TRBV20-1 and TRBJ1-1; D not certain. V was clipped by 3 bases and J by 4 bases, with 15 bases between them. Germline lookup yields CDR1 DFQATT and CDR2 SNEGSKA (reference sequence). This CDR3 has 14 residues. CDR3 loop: CSARGRFRATEAFF. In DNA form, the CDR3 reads TGCAGTGCTAGGGGCCGTTTTCGGGCCACTGAAGCTTTCTTT.

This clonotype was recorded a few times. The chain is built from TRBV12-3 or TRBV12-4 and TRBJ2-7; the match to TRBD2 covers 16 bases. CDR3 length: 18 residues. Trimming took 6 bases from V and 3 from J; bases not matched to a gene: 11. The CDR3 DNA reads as TGTGCCAGCAGACTAGGGGGACTAGCGGGAGGGCCTTACTACGAGCAGTACTTC. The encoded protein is CASRLGGLAGGPYYEQYF.

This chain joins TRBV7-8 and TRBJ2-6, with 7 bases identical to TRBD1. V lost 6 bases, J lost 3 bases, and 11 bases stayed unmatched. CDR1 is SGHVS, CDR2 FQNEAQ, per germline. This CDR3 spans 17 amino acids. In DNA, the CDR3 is TGTGCCAGCAGTTCACTAGGACAGGCTCTTGGGGCCAACGTCCTGACTTTC. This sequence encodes CASSSLGQALGANVLTF.

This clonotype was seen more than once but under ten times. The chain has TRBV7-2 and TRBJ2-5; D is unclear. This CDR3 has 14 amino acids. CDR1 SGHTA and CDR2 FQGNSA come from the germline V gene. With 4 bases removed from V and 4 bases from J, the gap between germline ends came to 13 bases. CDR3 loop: CASSSQSTGETQYF. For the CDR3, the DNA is TGTGCCAGCAGCTCACAGTCAACCGGAGAGACCCAGTACTTC.

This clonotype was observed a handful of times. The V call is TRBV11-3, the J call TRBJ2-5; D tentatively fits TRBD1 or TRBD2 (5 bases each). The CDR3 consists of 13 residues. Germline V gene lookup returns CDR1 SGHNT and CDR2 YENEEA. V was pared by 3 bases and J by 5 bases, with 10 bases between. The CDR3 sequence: CASSFRGVETQYF. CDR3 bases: TGTGCCAGCAGCTTCCGGGGCGTGGAGACCCAGTACTTC.